This TCR beta chain was retrieved from a study of blood T cell repertoires in COVID-19 (TCRdb year 2020). A note on the overall study: Samples covering the acute and convalescent phases of COVID-19 were provided by collaborators in the United States, Italy and Spain. Samples came from the ongoing ImmuneRACE study (first 160 participants) plus 1,254 subjects from 6 global collaborators. The dataset comprised deeply sampled blood TCRbeta repertoires from subjects exposed to, actively infected with, or recovered from COVID-19. The prospective study material was composed of cDNA or gDNA derived from T cells, B-cell-depleted T cells, or PBMCs. A de-identified subject ID, COVID-19 status, age in years and sex were almost always included in the sample metadata. A freely available public database, intended as a resource for researchers studying the immune response to SARS-CoV-2, is where the repertoires were released. Where available, HLA class I and class II types were obtained from metadata supplied by the sample provider rather than from assay-based typing. General findings and caveats noted by the study authors: The amount of clinical and demographic metadata varied by source and participant and was provided uncurated.

Each collaborating institution followed its own protocols to collect whole blood in K2EDTA tubes. Collaborator samples were shipped for TCRbeta analysis as frozen whole blood, isolated PBMCs, or DNA extracted from either sample type. The immunoSEQ Assay, a bias-controlled multiplex PCR, was used to amplify TCRbeta CDR3 regions from genomic DNA. The original pipeline was this. Within the assay, amplification of reference gene primers was used to estimate how many nucleated cells each sample contained. Sequence reads were collapsed and filtered to measure the absolute abundance of every unique TCRbeta CDR3 rearrangement. For each sample, productive Simpson clonality was calculated as the square root of Simpson's diversity index across productive rearrangements. TCRdb holds this immuneACCESS table with in-frame rearrangements only. Some clones are missing; in checked studies, unresolved V genes explain under half, and the rest has no known cause. D and trimming come from the DNA, and the V and J calls and clone size come from that table. In this sample the table shows about 140,000 clones, roughly 84% of which occur a single time. Of the sample, around 8% falls within the top ten clones.

Remarks on this clone: Its recognized antigen is unknown. Nothing much larger sits one base from this clone, and base qualities are not available.

CDR3 length: 11 amino acids, cysteine to phenylalanine. Solely the CDR3 DNA is kept, with 33 bases framed from the first base. Trimming at the junction amounts to 5 bases on V and 7 bases on J, and the germline ends lie 10 bases apart. Looking up the germline V gene (reference sequence) yields CDR1 DFQATT and CDR2 SNEGSKA. The origin of this receptor is a human donor in a cohort sampled during active COVID-19. What was sequenced was peripheral blood. The rearrangement combines TRBV20-1 with TRBJ2-3; 5 matching bases give a weak D call of TRBD2. The DNA is as follows: TGCAGTGCTGGAGGCGGATATACGCAGTATTTT. It codes for CSAGGGYTQYF.